This entry lists 30 T cell receptor beta chains sequenced from one sample in a study of human T cells and chemical hapten exposure. Described time point: patch test 1, 2 weeks after DPC sensitization. Treatment here: therapeutic diphenylcyclopropenone sensitization with weekly scalp DPC. TCRdb re-analysed the RACE reads in MiXCR, keeping a single row per CDR3 protein. The table records under 450,000 distinct CDR3 sequences, around 5% of them present only once. The material sequenced was whole blood, taken in connection with sensitization to the hapten diphenylcyclopropenone (DPC). These receptors all come from a woman aged 45-60 years with alopecia areata. Some clones in this sample may be carry-over from other donors' samples.

This clonotype was detected ten times or more. This chain connects TRBV12-3 or TRBV12-4 to TRBJ2-1; possible D gene TRBD2, 6 bases. The germline V and J ends were trimmed by 6 bases and 7 bases, with 13 bases remaining between them. This CDR3 is 13 amino acids long. In nucleotides, the CDR3 is TGTGCCAGCAGGACCACTGGGGGGAATGAGCAGTTCTTC. This codes for CASRTTGGNEQFF.

This clonotype was found many times. The V gene is TRBV4-3, the J gene TRBJ1-4, with D perhaps TRBD1 (5 bases). This CDR3 has 16 amino acids. CDR1 LGHNA and CDR2 YSLEER come from the germline V gene. Trimming pared 1 base from V and 4 bases from J, leaving 13 bases between. CDR3 nucleotide sequence: TGCGCCAGCAGCCAAGCAATGACAGCGCGTAATGAAAAACTGTTTTTT. Translated, it gives CASSQAMTARNEKLFF.

The sample holds many counts of this clonotype. The rearrangement joins TRBV7-2 to TRBJ2-1; D gene unclear. The CDR3 has 13 amino acids. Germline V lookup: CDR1 SGHTA, CDR2 FQGNSA. Trimming took 0 bases from V and 7 from J, leaving 7 bases between them. As DNA, the CDR3 is TGTGCCAGCAGCTTAGCTGACCTTAATGAGCAGTTCTTC. Protein product: CASSLADLNEQFF.

Only a few counts were recorded for this clonotype. V and J are TRBV12-3 or TRBV12-4 and TRBJ2-1; possible D gene TRBD1, 6 bases. V lost 10 bases and J lost 6, with 13 bases in between. CDR3 size: 12 residues. CDR3 sequence reads: CATLGAANEQFF. DNA of the CDR3: TGTGCCACCCTGGGGGCGGCCAATGAGCAGTTCTTC.

Ten or more counts support this clonotype. V is TRBV28 and J is TRBJ1-1; 10 nucleotides match TRBD1. CDR1 is MDHEN and CDR2 is SYDVKM in the germline V gene. This CDR3 has 12 amino acids. With 3 bases clipped from V and 10 bases from J, the junction kept 2 bases outside the gene matches. Here the CDR3 reads CASSFRTGGAFF. Here the CDR3 DNA reads TGTGCCAGCAGTTTCCGGACAGGGGGAGCTTTCTTT.

This clonotype was found a few times. The chain couples TRBV6-1 to TRBJ1-6; the D gene is possibly TRBD1 (5 bases). Germline V lookup: CDR1 MNHNS, CDR2 SASEGT. V was cut by 0 bases and J by 6 bases, with 12 bases left in between. The CDR3 covers 16 residues. The CDR3 loop is CASSEAGTFTNSPLHF. The CDR3 DNA reads as TGTGCCAGCAGTGAAGCAGGGACTTTTACTAATTCACCCCTCCACTTT.

This clonotype was seen many times. The rearrangement joins TRBV5-6 to TRBJ1-1; 8 positions match TRBD1. V shed 1 base, J shed 1 base, and the junction held 3 bases outside the gene matches. This CDR3 comprises 15 residues. Germline V lookup: CDR1 SGHDT, CDR2 YYEEEE. CDR3 region: CASSLSGQGNTEAFF. Written as DNA, the CDR3 is TGTGCCAGCAGCTTGAGTGGACAGGGGAACACTGAAGCTTTCTTT. Combining the CDR3 with reference TRBV5-6 and TRBJ1-1 gives the whole variable domain DAGVTQSPTHLIKTRGQQVTLRCSPKSGHDTVSWYQQALGQGPQFIFQYYEEEERQRGNFPDRFSGHQFPNYSSELNVNALLLGDSALYLCASSLSGQGNTEAFFGQGTRLTVV.

This clonotype was counted at least ten times. The genes are TRBV3-1 and TRBJ1-1; tentatively, D is TRBD1 (6 bases). The germline V gene has CDR1 LGHDT and CDR2 YNNKEL (reference sequence). V gave up 4 bases and J gave up 0 bases, with 9 bases separating them. The CDR3 spans 14 residues. CDR3 bases: TGTGCCAGCAGCCGGGACACTTTGAACACTGAAGCTTTCTTT. This encodes CASSRDTLNTEAFF.

The chain combines TRBV28 with TRBJ2-1; D is unclear. Germline CDR1 and CDR2: MDHEN and SYDVKM. V lost 8 bases and J 1 base, leaving 12 bases between the germline ends. This CDR3 spans 14 amino acids. CDR3 in amino acids: CASSAGGSYNEQFF. DNA for the CDR3: TGTGCCAGCTCCGCCGGTGGATCCTACAATGAGCAGTTCTTC.

As for this clonotype: One end of the junction varies from germline; a read error may be responsible. This chain joins TRBV4-2 and TRBJ2-1, with 11 bases that match TRBD2. This CDR3 region has 14 residues. Germline-derived CDR1 and CDR2 are LGHNA and YNFKEQ. The CDR3 spells CASSQEPSGRKQSF. In DNA form, the CDR3 reads TGTGCCAGCAGCCAAGAGCCTAGCGGGAGGAAGCAGTCCTTC.

This clonotype was observed at least ten times. The chain links TRBV29-1 to TRBJ2-6; D remains ambiguous. In germline, CDR1 is SQVTM, CDR2 ANQGSEA. V gave up 5 bases and J gave up 0 bases, with 5 bases separating them. This CDR3 region has 13 residues. The CDR3 DNA sequence: TGCAGCGTTTCCTTCTCTGGGGCCAACGTCCTGACTTTC. It encodes CSVSFSGANVLTF.

A few counts support this clonotype. The germline gene is not matched at one end of the junction; a read error may be the cause. The chain employs TRBV6-2 or TRBV6-3 and TRBJ1-1; D unresolved. The CDR3 is 13 residues long. Germline-derived CDR1 and CDR2 are MNHEY and SVGEGT. This chain's CDR3 is CASYAGGNTEVFF. The CDR3 DNA reads TGTGCCAGCTACGCTGGCGGGAACACTGAAGTTTTCTTT.

In its sample, this clonotype was seen many times. The genes are TRBV30 and TRBJ2-5; D is ambiguous. The germline CDR1 and CDR2 sequences are GTSNPN and SVGIG (reference sequence). The CDR3 loop spans 14 amino acids. V was cut by 3 bases and J by 1 base, with 12 bases left in between. CDR3 amino acids: CAWRRHSFQETQYF. The DNA for the CDR3 is TGTGCCTGGAGGCGTCACAGTTTCCAAGAGACCCAGTACTTC. The full variable domain, rest sourced from reference TRBV30 and TRBJ2-5, is SQTIHQWPATLVQPVGSPLSLECTVEGTSNPNLYWYRQAAGRGLQLLFYSVGIGQISSEVPQNLSASRPQDRQFILSSKKLLLSDSGFYLCAWRRHSFQETQYFGPGTRLLVL.

This clonotype was seen repeatedly, ten times or more. The CDR3: CASSDRTAWNGYTF. The CDR3 DNA is TGTGCCAGCAGCGATCGGACCGCGTGGAATGGCTACACCTTC. The chain carries TRBV5-5 and TRBJ1-2; D is uncertain. Germline CDR1 reads SGHKS; CDR2 reads YYEKEE (reference sequence). V was clipped by 4 bases and J by 6 bases, with 16 bases between them. The CDR3 extends over 14 amino acids.

The chain employs TRBV5-1 and TRBJ2-1; 14 bases fit TRBD2. The germline gives CDR1 SGHRS, CDR2 YFSETQ. The CDR3 spans 18 residues. With 7 bases clipped from V and 0 bases from J, the junction kept 9 bases outside the gene matches. The CDR3 reads CASGRLAGGPSSYNEQFF. CDR3 in DNA: TGCGCCAGCGGAAGACTAGCGGGAGGGCCAAGCTCCTACAATGAGCAGTTCTTC.

The V gene is TRBV12-3 or TRBV12-4, the J gene TRBJ2-5, with 13 bases fitting TRBD2. The CDR3 has 15 residues. V shed 5 bases, J shed 2 bases, and the junction held 2 bases outside the gene matches. CDR3 sequence (DNA): TGTGCCAGCAGTCGGGGACTAGCGGGACAAGAGACCCAGTACTTC. Its protein is CASSRGLAGQETQYF.

At least ten counts were recorded for this clonotype. This chain joins TRBV5-4 and TRBJ1-1; 7 bases match TRBD1. The CDR3 covers 15 residues. Germline V gene lookup returns CDR1 SGHNT and CDR2 YYREEE (reference sequence). V lost 0 bases to trimming and J lost 1 base; unmatched junction nucleotides: 3. DNA for the CDR3: TGTGCCAGCAGCTTGGCACAGGGGAGGAACACTGAAGCTTTCTTT. This sequence encodes CASSLAQGRNTEAFF. The full variable domain, with the rest looked up from reference TRBV5-4 and TRBJ1-1, is ETGVTQSPTHLIKTRGQQVTLRCSSQSGHNTVSWYQQALGQGPQFIFQYYREEENGRGNFPPRFSGLQFPNYSSELNVNALELDDSALYLCASSLAQGRNTEAFFGQGTRLTVV.

This clonotype showed up many times. The chain uses TRBV12-3 or TRBV12-4 and TRBJ2-2; D is unresolved. This CDR3 spans 13 amino acids. V gave up 6 bases and J gave up 4 bases, with 9 bases separating them. CDR3 sequence reads: CASSLISTGELFF. The CDR3 DNA reads TGTGCCAGCAGCCTGATTTCCACCGGGGAGCTGTTTTTT.

This clonotype has at least ten counts. The rearrangement joins TRBV7-6 to TRBJ1-1, with D uncertain. The CDR3 is made up of 14 amino acids. The V and J ends lost 1 base and 1 base respectively, with 7 bases between them. Germline V lookup: CDR1 SGHVS, CDR2 FNYEAQ. This CDR3 is CASSLEGPNTEAFF. The CDR3 DNA is TGTGCCAGCAGCTTAGAAGGGCCGAACACTGAAGCTTTCTTT.

This clonotype showed up many times. The genes are TRBV28 and TRBJ1-1; no clear D. V gave up 4 bases and J gave up 3 bases, with 15 bases separating them. Germline values: CDR1 MDHEN, CDR2 SYDVKM. This CDR3 comprises 15 residues. The CDR3 region is CASSSPDPSYTEAFF. The CDR3 DNA reads as TGTGCCAGCAGTTCCCCGGATCCCTCTTACACTGAAGCTTTCTTT.

This clonotype was counted between two and nine times. The chain recombines TRBV18 with TRBJ2-1; TRBD2 aligns across 14 bases. Germline V gene lookup returns CDR1 KGHSH and CDR2 LQKENI. The V and J ends lost 6 bases and 9 bases, in that order; junction bases with no gene match: 10. This CDR3 contains 16 residues. The CDR3 reads CASSLGTSGSHSEQFF. CDR3 nucleotides: TGTGCCAGCTCGCTGGGGACTAGCGGGAGTCATAGTGAGCAGTTCTTC.

The chain is built from TRBV13 and TRBJ2-4, with D uncertain. Trimming stripped 2 bases from V and 0 bases from J, with 11 bases between. This CDR3 has 16 residues. Germline lookup yields CDR1 PRHDT and CDR2 FYEKMQ (reference sequence). The CDR3: CASSLSNGLAKNIQYF. For the CDR3, the DNA is TGTGCCAGCAGCTTATCAAACGGATTAGCCAAAAACATTCAGTACTTC. Drawing the rest from reference TRBV13 and TRBJ2-4, the complete variable domain is AAGVIQSPRHLIKEKRETATLKCYPIPRHDTVYWYQQGPGQDPQFLISFYEKMQSDKGSIPDRFSAQQFSDYHSELNMSSLELGDSALYFCASSLSNGLAKNIQYFGAGTRLSVL.

This clonotype was recorded at least ten times. The chain recombines TRBV12-3 or TRBV12-4 with TRBJ2-5; no firm D call. CDR3 length equals 13 residues. Trimming removed 2 bases from V and 3 bases from J, with 7 bases in between. Here the CDR3 reads CASSLRYEETQYF. CDR3 bases: TGTGCCAGCAGTTTACGCTACGAAGAGACCCAGTACTTC.

As regards this clonotype: This may be a read error: a much more frequent sequence differs by one nucleotide. The chain carries TRBV7-3 and TRBJ2-6; 7 nucleotides align to TRBD1. Per germline, CDR1 SGHTA and CDR2 FQGTGA. The CDR3 spans 23 residues. CDR3 bases: TGTGCCAGCAGCTTAGAGTTTGGGGGTCTCGACAGGGACAATTCTCTCGGGGCCAACGTCCTGGCTTTC. It translates to CASSLEFGGLDRDNSLGANVLAF.

This clonotype was counted only a few times. The chain recombines TRBV3-1 with TRBJ2-1; 8 positions match TRBD1. After removal of 1 base from V and 4 bases from J, the junction contained 6 bases not matched to a gene. This CDR3 region has 16 residues. Germline assignment: CDR1 LGHDT and CDR2 YNNKEL (reference sequence). This CDR3 reads CASSQGWTGSYNEQFF. CDR3 in DNA: TGTGCCAGCAGCCAAGGATGGACAGGGTCGTACAATGAGCAGTTCTTC.

The chain uses TRBV29-1 and TRBJ1-2; D is possibly TRBD1 (6 bases). The CDR3 has 13 amino acids. Germline V CDR1 and CDR2: SQVTM, ANQGSEA. Trimming took off 0 bases at V and 2 bases at J, with 7 bases between the two ends. For the CDR3, the DNA is TGCAGCGTTGAAGAAGGGGGGAACTATGGCTACACCTTC. Translation: CSVEEGGNYGYTF.

This clonotype was counted only a few times. V gene TRBV11-2 combines with J gene TRBJ1-4; TRBD1 matches 7 bases. Germline V gives CDR1 SGHAT, CDR2 FQNNGV. The CDR3 sequence is 15 residues long. V gave up 5 bases and J gave up 7 bases; unmatched junction bases: 10. The DNA of the CDR3 is TGTGCCAGCAGCCCCGGAGGGGGCGGTGCTGAAAAACTGTTTTTT. Amino acid sequence: CASSPGGGGAEKLFF.

This clonotype has a count of ten or more. CDR3 in DNA: TGCGCCAGCAGCCAAGAACTAGCGGGAGTAGGTGAGCAGTTCTTC. It translates to CASSQELAGVGEQFF. The chain is built from TRBV4-3 and TRBJ2-1; TRBD2 matches at 11 bases. The CDR3 length is 15 residues. Germline CDR1 LGHNA, CDR2 YSLEER. The V segment lost 0 bases and the J segment 9 bases; nucleotides outside the gene matches: 4.

The chain uses TRBV20-1 and TRBJ2-7; either TRBD1 or TRBD2 may fit D (6 bases each). V lost 3 bases to trimming and J lost 4 bases, with 16 bases between them. Per germline, CDR1 DFQATT and CDR2 SNEGSKA (reference sequence). The CDR3 totals 14 residues. CDR3 sequence: CSARDGGAVYEQYF. CDR3 sequence (DNA): TGCAGTGCTAGGGACGGGGGCGCGGTGTACGAGCAGTACTTC.

The chain links TRBV10-2 to TRBJ2-1, with D possibly being TRBD1 (6 bases). CDR3 length: 13 residues. From germline, CDR1 is WSHSY and CDR2 SAAADI. Trimming pared 5 bases from V and 10 bases from J, leaving 15 bases between. The CDR3 is CASSLNRVREQFF. CDR3 DNA sequence: TGCGCCAGCAGTCTCAACAGGGTCCGCGAGCAGTTCTTC.